These 30 T cell receptor beta chains were sequenced from one sample in a study of T cells in Graves' hyperthyroidism and ophthalmopathy. RNA transcripts provided the source from which TCR beta CDR3 regions were amplified. TCR CDR3 underwent first-round RT-PCR with the HTBI primer set. TCRdb re-called the multiplex PCR reads with MiXCR, one entry per CDR3 protein. The sample holds a few hundred thousand distinct CDR3 sequences, 15% to 20% seen once. Sequencing was done on a sample of blood. The source is a man between 40 and 49 years old with Graves' hyperthyroidism.

Concerning this clonotype: Being one base from a much bigger clone, this may be a read error. J is TRBJ1-5 and V is TRBV20-1, with TRBD1 identical over 8 bases. With 6 bases clipped from V and 4 bases from J, the junction kept 11 bases outside the gene matches. The CDR3 length is 15 residues. CDR1 and CDR2 from the germline V gene are DFQATT and SNEGSKA (reference sequence). CDR3 protein: CSAEGWTGKNQPQHF. The CDR3, as DNA: TGCAGTGCAGAGGGATGGACAGGGAAGAATCAGCCCCAGCATTTT.

The chain joins TRBV5-1 to TRBJ2-1, with 8 bases that match TRBD2. The germline gives CDR1 SGHRS, CDR2 YFSETQ. This CDR3 comprises 16 residues. Trimming cost V 4 bases and J 9 bases; bases outside gene matches: 15. For the CDR3, the DNA is TGCGCCAGCAGCCGGGAGGGTAGCGGGGCCTCGGGTGAGCAGTTCTTC. Its protein is CASSREGSGASGEQFF. Full variable domain (outside the CDR3, taken from reference TRBV5-1 and TRBJ2-1): KAGVTQTPRYLIKTRGQQVTLSCSPISGHRSVSWYQQTPGQGLQFLFEYFSETQRNKGNFPGRFSGRQFSNSRSEMNVSTLELGDSALYLCASSREGSGASGEQFFGPGTRLTVL.

This clonotype has a count of ten or more. V and J are TRBV7-2 and TRBJ1-2, with 7 bases aligning to TRBD1. CDR3 length equals 15 residues. Germline assignment: CDR1 SGHTA and CDR2 FQGNSA. Germline trimming cut 1 base from V and 4 bases from J; bases unmatched to any gene: 6. CDR3 nucleotides: TGTGCCAGCAGCTTAGACAGGGGACATACCTATGGCTACACCTTC. Its translation is CASSLDRGHTYGYTF.

The table lists this clonotype with many counts. The gene calls are TRBV14 and TRBJ1-2; D ambiguous. Trimming pared 0 bases from V and 4 bases from J, leaving 9 bases between. From germline, CDR1 is SGHDN and CDR2 FVKESK. This CDR3 is 14 amino acids long. The CDR3 is CASSQEPAFYGYTF. CDR3 nucleotide sequence: TGTGCCAGCAGCCAAGAACCAGCCTTCTATGGCTACACCTTC.

This clonotype was counted many times. The V gene is TRBV11-3, the J gene TRBJ1-2; tentatively, D is TRBD1 (5 bases). This CDR3 has 17 amino acids. Germline V gene sequence: CDR1 SGHNT, CDR2 YENEEA. V gave up 5 bases and J gave up 8 bases, with 27 bases separating them. The CDR3 is CASSTRPVIRQLRGYTF. The CDR3 nucleotides are TGTGCCAGCAGCACTAGACCGGTCATCAGACAGCTACGGGGCTACACCTTC. Filled out from reference TRBV11-3 and TRBJ1-2, the complete variable domain reads EAGVVQSPRYKIIEKKQPVAFWCNPISGHNTLYWYLQNLGQGPELLIRYENEEAVDDSQLPKDRFSAERLKGVDSTLKIQPAELGDSAVYLCASSTRPVIRQLRGYTFGSGTRLTVV.

This clonotype was counted ten times or more. V and J are TRBV20-1 and TRBJ2-1, with D maybe TRBD2 (6 bases). Deletions cut 5 bases from V and 8 bases from J, with 19 bases between. Germline lookup yields CDR1 DFQATT and CDR2 SNEGSKA (reference sequence). This CDR3 has 14 residues. The CDR3 protein is CSAPAGGRGDEQFF. The CDR3, as DNA: TGCAGTGCTCCTGCCGGGGGTAGAGGCGATGAGCAGTTCTTC.

This clonotype came up a few times. A single base separates this from a much larger clone, so it may be a read error. J is TRBJ2-1 and V is TRBV20-1; D is perhaps TRBD1 (6 bases). The CDR3 extends over 13 amino acids. The germline V and J ends were trimmed by 6 bases and 3 bases, with 12 bases remaining between them. Looked up from germline, CDR1 is DFQATT and CDR2 is SNEGSKA (reference sequence). The CDR3 DNA reads TGCAGTGCAGGGGGACACGACTACAATGAGCAGTTCTTC. It is translated as CSAGGHDYNEQFF.

This clonotype was detected many times. The CDR3: CASSLGQTNTGELFF. The CDR3, as DNA: TGTGCCAGCAGTTTAGGACAGACGAACACCGGGGAGCTGTTTTTT. The genes are TRBV12-3 or TRBV12-4 and TRBJ2-2; D may be TRBD1 (5 bases). The CDR3 extends over 15 amino acids. The ends were cut back, 1 base at V and 0 bases at J, with 6 bases in the middle.

This clonotype was recorded at least ten times. This chain links TRBV13 with TRBJ2-7; 7 bases map to TRBD1. The CDR3 loop spans 15 amino acids. With 4 bases clipped from V and 2 bases from J, the junction kept 8 bases outside the gene matches. Germline loops: CDR1 PRHDT, CDR2 FYEKMQ (reference sequence). The CDR3 loop is CASSSRDSPTYEQYF. The CDR3 nucleotides are TGTGCCAGCAGCTCCCGGGACAGCCCTACCTACGAGCAGTACTTC.

The chain is built from TRBV19 and TRBJ2-1, with 9 nucleotides matching TRBD2. The germline CDR1 and CDR2 sequences are LNHDA and SQIVND (reference sequence). The CDR3 runs 15 residues. Losses at the gene ends were 1 base for V and 6 bases for J; bases not matched to a gene: 4. CDR3 bases: TGTGCCAGTAGTATAGGTAGCGGGGGTGTCAATGAGCAGTTCTTC. Translated, it gives CASSIGSGGVNEQFF. Full variable domain (outside the CDR3, taken from reference TRBV19 and TRBJ2-1): DGGITQSPKYLFRKEGQNVTLSCEQNLNHDAMYWYRQDPGQGLRLIYYSQIVNDFQKGDIAEGYSVSREKKESFPLTVTSAQKNPTAFYLCASSIGSGGVNEQFFGPGTRLTVL.

At least ten counts were recorded for this clonotype. This chain uses TRBV6-2 or TRBV6-3 with TRBJ2-2; D might be TRBD1 or TRBD2, each matching 6 bases. CDR3 length: 17 residues. Germline CDR1 is MNHEY and CDR2 is SVGEGT. V shed 4 bases and J shed 0 bases, with 15 bases lying between them. The CDR3 nucleotides read TGTGCCAGCAGTTCCCATCCGGGGGCGTCGAACACCGGGGAGCTGTTTTTT. Protein: CASSSHPGASNTGELFF.

This clonotype has at least ten counts. The gene calls are TRBV7-3 and TRBJ2-1; TRBD1 aligns across 9 bases. Germline V gene data show CDR1 as SGHTA and CDR2 as FQGTGA. The V and J ends lost 6 bases and 9 bases, in that order; junction bases with no gene match: 18. This CDR3 is 17 amino acids long. The CDR3: CASRLRTAQGARGEQFF. DNA for the CDR3: TGTGCCAGCAGACTACGCACCGCACAGGGGGCTCGGGGTGAGCAGTTCTTC.

In this sample, this clonotype turned up many times. The rearrangement joins TRBV6-2 or TRBV6-3 to TRBJ1-5; D may be TRBD1 (6 bases). The CDR3 runs 15 residues. From germline, CDR1 is MNHEY and CDR2 SVGEGT. V was cut by 8 bases and J by 0 bases, with 14 bases left in between. The CDR3 DNA sequence: TGTGCCAGCGGAACCCACAGGGCTAGCAATCAGCCCCAGCATTTT. This translates into CASGTHRASNQPQHF.

In this sample, this clonotype turned up many times. The rearrangement joins TRBV5-1 to TRBJ2-1; D possibly corresponds to TRBD1 (5 bases). The V gene's germline CDR1 is SGHRS and CDR2 YFSETQ. Deletions cut 2 bases from V and 5 bases from J, with 11 bases between. The CDR3 spans 14 residues. The CDR3 nucleotides read TGCGCCAGCAGCTTAGTGCCAGGGAACAATGAGCAGTTCTTC. Residues: CASSLVPGNNEQFF.

As for this clonotype: An end of the junction differs from the germline gene, which may be a read error. In DNA form, the CDR3 reads TGTGCCAGCACCGCCGGGACACAGAACACTGAAGCCCTCTTT. Its translation: CASTAGTQNTEALF. The chain uses TRBV9 and TRBJ1-1, with TRBD1 as a possible D gene (6 bases). The germline V gene has CDR1 SGDLS and CDR2 YYNGEE. The CDR3 is made up of 14 amino acids.

Regarding this clonotype: A read error is possible here, since a much larger clone lies one base away. The chain recombines TRBV9 with TRBJ1-3; D unclear. The V and J ends lost 0 bases and 2 bases respectively, with 3 bases between them. Germline CDR1 and CDR2: SGDLS and YYNGEE. The CDR3 spans 13 residues. The CDR3 sequence is CASSVGTGNTIYF. CDR3 coding DNA: TGTGCCAGCAGCGTAGGCACTGGAAACACCATATATTTT. The entire variable domain, with the rest obtained from reference TRBV9 and TRBJ1-3, is as follows: DSGVTQTPKHLITATGQRVTLRCSPRSGDLSVYWYQQSLDQGLQFLIQYYNGEERAKGNILERFSAQQFPDLHSELNLSSLELGDSALYFCASSVGTGNTIYFGEGSWLTVV.

This clonotype came up a few times. The V call is TRBV6-1, the J call TRBJ2-1; 11 bases match TRBD2. This CDR3 is built from 18 residues. The J segment lost 0 bases and the V segment lost 5 bases, leaving 9 bases of the junction unmatched. Germline V gene lookup returns CDR1 MNHNS and CDR2 SASEGT. Here the CDR3 DNA reads TGTGCCAGCAGTTCACCTAGCGGGGGGCTGAGCTCCTACAATGAGCAGTTCTTC. Encoded protein: CASSSPSGGLSSYNEQFF.

The table lists this clonotype with many counts. The chain combines TRBV4-3 with TRBJ2-5, with 8 positions matching TRBD1. The CDR3 loop spans 14 amino acids. V gave up 2 bases and J gave up 4 bases; unmatched junction bases: 3. The germline CDR1 and CDR2 sequences are LGHNA and YSLEER. This chain's CDR3 is CASSQTGGRETQYF. CDR3 sequence (DNA): TGCGCCAGCAGCCAAACAGGGGGACGAGAGACCCAGTACTTC.

In its sample, this clonotype was seen many times. The chain employs TRBV11-3 and TRBJ2-5, with a weak D call TRBD2 (6 bases). With 6 bases removed from V and 2 bases from J, the gap between germline ends came to 13 bases. The CDR3 has 14 residues. Germline V gene data show CDR1 as SGHNT and CDR2 as YENEEA. This CDR3 reads CASSLGSGQETQYF. The CDR3 nucleotides are TGTGCCAGCAGTCTGGGGAGCGGGCAAGAGACCCAGTACTTC.

There are many counts of this clonotype. The V gene is TRBV12-3 or TRBV12-4, the J gene TRBJ1-6; perhaps TRBD1 as D (6 bases). The CDR3 contains 15 residues. Deletions cut 5 bases from V and 2 bases from J, with 10 bases between. CDR3 nucleotides: TGTGCCAGCAGTGCCAGGGGAACCTATAATTCACCCCTCCACTTT. Its translation: CASSARGTYNSPLHF.

As regards this clonotype: One junction end does not reproduce the germline sequence, and a read error may be involved. The chain has TRBV24-1 and TRBJ2-7; D gene uncertain. Germline CDR1 KGHDR, CDR2 SFDVKD. This CDR3 is 13 amino acids long. The CDR3 sequence is CATSAVGSYKQYF. CDR3 nucleotides: TGTGCCACCAGTGCCGTGGGCTCCTACAAGCAGTACTTC.

The V call is TRBV6-2 or TRBV6-3, the J call TRBJ2-3; tentatively, D is TRBD1 or TRBD2 (5 bases each). V lost 7 bases, J lost 4 bases, and 18 bases lay in between. This CDR3 has 15 amino acids. Germline loops: CDR1 MNHEY, CDR2 SVGEGT. The CDR3 DNA follows: TGTGCCAGCAACACGTTGGGGGTCCCCCCAGATACGCAGTATTTT. Translating it yields CASNTLGVPPDTQYF.

The J gene is TRBJ1-3, the V gene TRBV5-4, with D tentatively TRBD1 (6 bases). CDR1 and CDR2 (germline): SGHNT, YYREEE (reference sequence). CDR3 length: 16 amino acids. The V end was cut by 2 bases, the J end by 4 bases, with 16 bases between. CDR3 sequence reads: CASSLPGVLGGNTIYF. CDR3 bases: TGTGCCAGCAGCTTACCAGGGGTTCTGGGCGGAAACACCATATATTTT.

The chain has TRBV6-1 and TRBJ2-7, with unresolved D. Per the germline V gene, CDR1 is MNHNS and CDR2 is SASEGT. V shed 6 bases and J shed 3 bases, with 15 bases lying between them. The CDR3 consists of 14 residues. CDR3 region: CASSHRVFIYEQYF. The CDR3 coding sequence is TGTGCCAGCAGCCACCGGGTTTTTATCTACGAGCAGTACTTC.

J is TRBJ2-1 and V is TRBV7-2, with TRBD2 identical over 16 bases. The CDR3 is 18 amino acids. V shed 3 bases and J 10 bases; nucleotides not matched to a gene: 12. CDR1 and CDR2 from the germline V gene are SGHTA and FQGNSA. CDR3 protein: CASSLRPGLAGGPGEQFF. In nucleotides, the CDR3 is TGTGCCAGCAGCTTGCGACCGGGACTAGCGGGAGGGCCTGGCGAGCAGTTCTTC.

Worth noting for this clonotype: One junction end does not reproduce the germline sequence, and a read error may be involved. The gene calls are TRBV6-2 or TRBV6-3 and TRBJ2-1; D tentatively reads TRBD1 or TRBD2 (5 bases each). Germline-derived CDR1 and CDR2 are MNHEY and SVGEGT. CDR3 length equals 15 residues. The CDR3 loop is CVSRFGTPPYNEQFF. The CDR3 DNA is TGTGTCAGCAGGTTCGGGACCCCACCCTACAATGAGCAGTTCTTC.

This clonotype was recorded many times. The junction departs from the called germline gene at one end, perhaps through a read error. The rearrangement uses TRBV20-1 and TRBJ2-5; tentatively, D is TRBD1 or TRBD2 (5 bases each). This CDR3 comprises 15 residues. CDR1 DFQATT and CDR2 SNEGSKA come from the germline V gene (reference sequence). The CDR3 sequence is CSATSRARGGETQYF. CDR3 DNA: TGCAGTGCCACCTCTAGGGCCCGGGGCGGAGAGACCCAATACTTC.

This clonotype has at least ten counts. The chain has TRBV2 and TRBJ2-4, with D possibly TRBD2 on 5 matching bases. The CDR3 covers 14 residues. Germline lookup yields CDR1 SNHLY and CDR2 FYNNEI. Deletions cut 1 base from V and 6 bases from J, with 10 bases between. CDR3 residues: CASSEVPSLNIQYF. The DNA for the CDR3 is TGTGCCAGCAGTGAAGTTCCTAGCCTAAACATTCAGTACTTC.

This clonotype has a count of ten or more. The chain combines TRBV5-1 with TRBJ2-7; perhaps TRBD1 as D (5 bases). Trimming pared 3 bases from V and 2 bases from J, leaving 15 bases between. The CDR3 contains 15 residues. In germline, CDR1 is SGHRS, CDR2 YFSETQ. CDR3 protein: CASSWTPTEPYEQYF. For the CDR3, the DNA is TGCGCCAGCAGCTGGACCCCGACAGAGCCCTACGAGCAGTACTTC.

The chain uses TRBV20-1 and TRBJ2-5; 9 nucleotides line up with TRBD2. The V and J ends lost 5 bases and 4 bases, in that order; junction bases with no gene match: 2. The CDR3 contains 12 residues. Germline V CDR1 and CDR2: DFQATT, SNEGSKA (reference sequence). The chain's CDR3 is CSAETSGETQYF. DNA for the CDR3: TGCAGTGCTGAGACTAGCGGAGAGACCCAGTACTTC.